The rows below give T cell receptor beta chains drawn from one sample of a study of blood T cell repertoires in COVID-19. The repertoire was sequenced with immunoSEQ multiplex PCR; TCRdb's copy has only in-frame clones and lacks some. The data contain roughly 200,000 clones, over 70% of them singletons. The sequencing input was peripheral blood. The receptors were sampled from a woman aged 70 to 79 with acute or convalescent COVID-19. Both conserved end residues are part of each CDR3. A D gene is named only where the DNA matches it firmly. A clone size is listed for some rows: how often the clone was seen (once, few, many), or a class if it is expanded.

j_call | clone_size | v_call | d_call | cdr3_aa | cdr3_nt
TRBJ2-7 | . | TRBV28 | TRBD1 | CASSWDRDRSYEQYF | TGTGCCAGCAGTTGGGACCGGGACAGATCCTACGAGCAGTACTTC
TRBJ1-2 | . | TRBV5-1 | TRBD1 | CASSDPGQGGGYTF | TGCGCCAGCAGCGATCCGGGACAGGGTGGAGGCTACACCTTC
TRBJ2-5 | . | TRBV5-4 | TRBD2 | CASSPGGWTEETQYF | TGTGCCAGCAGCCCGGGGGGGTGGACAGAAGAGACCCAGTACTTC
TRBJ1-1 | . | TRBV6-5 | . | CASSRQLMNTEAFF | TGTGCCAGCAGCAGACAGCTAATGAACACTGAAGCTTTCTTT
TRBJ1-1 | . | TRBV9 | . | CASSAYSGSATEAFF | TGTGCCAGCAGCGCTTACTCAGGGTCGGCCACTGAAGCTTTCTTT
TRBJ2-1 | . | TRBV4-2 | TRBD2 | CASSQAATSGSNEQFF | TGTGCCAGCAGCCAAGCAGCGACTAGCGGGAGTAATGAGCAGTTCTTC
TRBJ1-4 | . | TRBV6-2/TRBV6-3 | TRBD1 | CASSRRDRGEKLFF | TGTGCCAGCAGTCGCCGGGACAGGGGAGAAAAACTGTTTTTT
TRBJ2-3 | once | TRBV5-6 | . | CASSFTLVDTQYF | TGTGCCAGCAGCTTCACCTTAGTAGATACGCAGTATTTT
TRBJ2-1 | . | TRBV12-3/TRBV12-4 | . | CASSFSNNEQFF | TGTGCCAGCAGTTTTTCCAACAATGAGCAGTTCTTC
TRBJ2-5 | . | TRBV5-1 | TRBD2 | CASSPPGLAGGGETQYF | TGCGCCAGCAGCCCACCAGGGCTAGCGGGAGGGGGAGAGACCCAGTACTTC
TRBJ1-1 | . | TRBV19 | . | CASRPIAQGPKNTEAFF | TGTGCCAGTAGACCTATAGCCCAGGGCCCTAAGAACACTGAAGCTTTCTTT
TRBJ2-4 | . | TRBV3-1/TRBV3-2 | . | CASSQDMAENIQYF | TGTGCCAGCAGCCAAGATATGGCAGAAAACATTCAGTACTTC
TRBJ1-5 | few | TRBV2 | . | CASSFEGNQPQHF | TGTGCCAGCAGCTTTGAGGGCAATCAGCCCCAGCATTTT
TRBJ2-2 | once | TRBV19 | . | CASSPWSAGELFF | TGTGCCAGTAGCCCTTGGTCAGCCGGGGAGCTGTTTTTT
TRBJ1-2 | . | TRBV11-1 | . | CASSLVSQDGYTF | TGTGCCAGCAGCTTAGTATCCCAGGATGGCTACACCTTC
TRBJ2-1 | . | TRBV10-1 | TRBD2 | CASSDSGRANEQFF | TGCGCCAGCAGCGATAGCGGGAGAGCGAATGAGCAGTTCTTC
TRBJ2-1 | once | TRBV15 | . | CATSSARDSRGRNEQFF | TGTGCCACCAGCAGCGCCAGGGACTCCCGAGGTCGGAATGAGCAGTTCTTC
TRBJ1-1 | . | TRBV6-1 | . | CASSEQGMDTEAFF | TGTGCCAGCAGTGAACAGGGTATGGACACTGAAGCTTTCTTT
TRBJ2-7 | . | TRBV2 | TRBD1 | CASRDRDYEQYF | TGTGCCAGCCGCGACAGGGACTACGAGCAGTACTTC
TRBJ2-1 | . | TRBV19 | . | CASRPSSGPYNEQFF | TGTGCCAGTAGGCCCTCCAGCGGGCCTTACAATGAGCAGTTCTTC
TRBJ1-2 | . | TRBV28 | . | CASYRRKYRDGYTF | TGTGCCAGCTACCGAAGGAAGTATCGGGATGGCTACACCTTC
TRBJ1-1 | . | TRBV18 | . | CASSPRTDWSEAFF | TGTGCCAGCTCACCTAGGACAGATTGGTCTGAAGCTTTCTTT
TRBJ1-1 | . | TRBV5-6 | . | CASSLYGEAFF | TGTGCCAGCAGCTTGTACGGGGAAGCTTTCTTT
TRBJ2-5 | . | TRBV3-1/TRBV3-2 | TRBD2 | CASSQGPAGGQETQYF | TGTGCCAGCAGCCAAGGTCCAGCGGGAGGACAAGAGACCCAGTACTTC
TRBJ2-5 | . | TRBV10-3 | . | CAISQGQETQYF | TGTGCCATCTCTCAGGGCCAAGAGACCCAGTACTTC
TRBJ2-1 | . | TRBV5-1 | TRBD2 | CASSLEGTSGRLYNEQFF | TGCGCCAGCAGCTTGGAAGGGACTAGCGGGAGACTGTACAATGAGCAGTTCTTC
TRBJ1-2 | many | TRBV19 | . | CASRDGGDYGYTF | TGTGCCAGTAGGGACGGCGGGGACTATGGCTACACCTTC
TRBJ2-7 | . | TRBV11-3 | . | CASSLHQDTEQYF | TGTGCCAGCAGCTTACATCAGGACACCGAGCAGTACTTC
TRBJ2-2 | once | TRBV6-6 | TRBD1 | CASFTGAGEELFF | TGTGCCAGCTTTACAGGGGCAGGGGAGGAGCTGTTTTTT
TRBJ2-5 | . | TRBV19 | TRBD1 | CASRGTGRETQYF | TGTGCCAGTCGTGGGACAGGGAGGGAGACCCAGTACTTC
TRBJ2-7 | once | TRBV11-3 | . | CASSQNRDQEQYF | TGTGCCAGCAGCCAAAACAGGGATCAAGAGCAGTACTTC
TRBJ1-2 | many | TRBV6-2/TRBV6-3 | TRBD1 | CASSLQGVGGYTF | TGTGCCAGCAGCCTACAGGGGGTTGGCGGCTACACCTTC
TRBJ2-7 | . | TRBV20-1 | . | CSASRGYSYEQYF | TGCAGTGCTAGTCGGGGGTACTCCTACGAGCAGTACTTC
TRBJ2-2 | . | TRBV28 | TRBD2 | CATLPSGRNTGELFF | TGTGCCACCCTACCCAGCGGGAGGAACACCGGGGAGCTGTTTTTT
TRBJ1-5 | . | TRBV6-4 | . | CASSDSKGDSNQPQHF | TGTGCCAGCAGTGACTCGAAGGGGGATAGCAATCAGCCCCAGCATTTT
TRBJ2-1 | few | TRBV2 | TRBD2 | CASSERTSGRAFKGNEQFF | TGTGCCAGCAGTGAAAGGACTAGCGGGAGGGCCTTTAAAGGCAATGAGCAGTTCTTC
TRBJ1-5 | . | TRBV19 | TRBD1 | CASSTDRGAYSNQPQHF | TGTGCCAGTAGTACGGACAGGGGCGCGTATAGCAATCAGCCCCAGCATTTT
TRBJ1-5 | . | TRBV20-1 | TRBD1 | CSASRAGGGFNQPQHF | TGCAGTGCTAGTAGGGCAGGGGGAGGTTTTAATCAGCCCCAGCATTTT
TRBJ2-3 | . | TRBV24-1 | TRBD2 | CATGAGASTDTQYF | TGTGCCACCGGAGCGGGAGCTAGCACAGATACGCAGTATTTT
TRBJ2-7 | . | TRBV18 | . | CASSLSSYEQYF | TGTGCCAGCTCACTGAGCTCCTACGAGCAGTACTTC